These 4 T cell receptor beta chains came from one sample sequenced in a study of shared clonotypes between healthy human individuals. Here immunoSEQ multiplex PCR was the method, and the copy in TCRdb shows in-frame clones only, minus some. The sample holds about 800,000 clones; approximately 97% are singletons and the top ten take roughly 0.23%. Naive-designated CD8 cells lacked CD45RO, were positively enriched for CCR7, and omitted terminally differentiated effector memory CD45RA+ cells. Sequences were obtained from naive CD8+ T cells sorted from blood. These receptors originate from a man aged 30 to 45 in good health.

Remarks on this clone: The identical CDR3 is also encoded by other nucleotide sequences in the sample. This chain links TRBV5-5 with TRBJ2-7; D ambiguous. Between the trimmed V and J ends, which lost 0 bases and 2 bases, there was a span of 6 bases. The CDR3 runs 13 residues. Germline lookup yields CDR1 SGHKS and CDR2 YYEKEE (reference sequence). CDR3 nucleotides: TGTGCCAGCAGCTTGGGGACGACCTACGAGCAGTACTTC. Amino acid sequence: CASSLGTTYEQYF.

The CDR3 sequence: CAVGGVDWTHTYNEQFF. CDR3 coding DNA: TGTGCCGTCGGGGGGGTCGATTGGACCCATACCTACAATGAGCAGTTCTTC. This chain links TRBV7-9 with TRBJ2-1; 8 bases fit TRBD2. Per the germline V gene, CDR1 is SEHNR and CDR2 is FQNEAQ (reference sequence). V was pared by 11 bases and J by 2 bases, with 17 bases of the junction left unmatched. The CDR3 runs 17 residues.

The chain recombines TRBV30 with TRBJ2-7; 8 bases agree with TRBD2. Germline values: CDR1 GTSNPN, CDR2 SVGIG (reference sequence). V dropped 5 bases and J dropped 8; count of bases not matched to a gene: 17. The CDR3 runs to 15 residues. For the CDR3, the DNA is TGTGCCTGGTCCCCGACGGGACTAGACTTTCACAAGCAGTACTTC. The encoded protein is CAWSPTGLDFHKQYF.

V and J are TRBV30 and TRBJ2-5; no clear D. Looked up from germline, CDR1 is GTSNPN and CDR2 is SVGIG (reference sequence). CDR3 size: 12 residues. The V end was cut by 4 bases, the J end by 5 bases, with 11 bases between. CDR3 nucleotides: TGTGCCTGGAATCTCCTAGGCGAGACCCAGTACTTC. It encodes CAWNLLGETQYF. The full variable domain, in which reference TRBV30 and TRBJ2-5 provide the parts outside the CDR3, is SQTIHQWPATLVQPVGSPLSLECTVEGTSNPNLYWYRQAAGRGLQLLFYSVGIGQISSEVPQNLSASRPQDRQFILSSKKLLLSDSGFYLCAWNLLGETQYFGPGTRLLVL.